Following are 27 T cell receptor beta chains from one sample sequenced in a study of blood T cell repertoires in COVID-19. Data came from immunoSEQ multiplex PCR; TCRdb stores just in-frame clones and leaves some out. The sample shows about 250,000 clones, roughly 86% of them seen only once. Sequencing input: PBMCs or T cells enriched from blood (not recorded which). These receptors all stem from a woman younger than 45 with acute COVID-19.

The chain uses TRBV7-9 and TRBJ2-2; 8 nucleotides align to TRBD1. The ends lost 7 bases at V and 2 bases at J; junction bases unmatched: 3. Germline loops: CDR1 SEHNR, CDR2 FQNEAQ (reference sequence). The CDR3 totals 14 residues. CDR3 nucleotide sequence: TGTGCCAGCACCGGACAGGGTAACACCGGGGAGCTGTTTTTT. It specifies CASTGQGNTGELFF.

The CDR3 region has the DNA TGTGCCAGCAGCTGGACTTTAGACTATGGCTACACCTTC. It encodes CASSWTLDYGYTF. This chain connects TRBV5-4 to TRBJ1-2; D uncertain. The CDR3 loop spans 13 amino acids. Germline assignment: CDR1 SGHNT and CDR2 YYREEE (reference sequence). The V end was cut by 3 bases, the J end by 3 bases, with 9 bases between.

This chain links TRBV28 with TRBJ1-5, with 7 bases identical to TRBD1. CDR1 and CDR2 from the germline V gene are MDHEN and SYDVKM. V was pared by 2 bases and J by 6 bases, with 13 bases of the junction left unmatched. The CDR3 loop spans 17 amino acids. The CDR3 region has the DNA TGTGCCAGCAGTTTACCCCCCAGGGGGTGGAATGGTCAGCCCCAGCATTTT. Protein: CASSLPPRGWNGQPQHF.

This clone was recorded only once. The V gene is TRBV5-4, the J gene TRBJ2-5; TRBD2 aligns across 11 bases. CDR1 and CDR2 from the germline V gene are SGHNT and YYREEE (reference sequence). The CDR3 contains 15 residues. The trim removed 4 bases at V and 2 bases at J, leaving 4 bases unmatched. CDR3 sequence: CASSLRLAGQETQYF. CDR3 coding DNA: TGTGCCAGCAGCCTCAGACTAGCGGGGCAAGAGACCCAGTACTTC. Variable domain in full (rest from reference TRBV5-4 and TRBJ2-5): ETGVTQSPTHLIKTRGQQVTLRCSSQSGHNTVSWYQQALGQGPQFIFQYYREEENGRGNFPPRFSGLQFPNYSSELNVNALELDDSALYLCASSLRLAGQETQYFGPGTRLLVL.

Regarding this clone: Other nucleotide sequences from this sample produce the same CDR3. This chain links TRBV30 with TRBJ2-7; 11 bases are shared with TRBD1. Germline V gene lookup returns CDR1 GTSNPN and CDR2 SVGIG (reference sequence). V dropped 0 bases and J dropped 3; count of bases not matched to a gene: 1. The CDR3 loop spans 14 amino acids. The CDR3 here is CAWSVGQGVYEQYF. CDR3 sequence (DNA): TGTGCCTGGAGTGTGGGACAGGGGGTCTACGAGCAGTACTTC.

The genes are TRBV10-3 and TRBJ1-5; 8 bases map to TRBD1. Germline V CDR1 and CDR2: ENHRY, SYGVKD. This CDR3 spans 15 amino acids. Trimming cost V 0 bases and J 12 bases; bases outside gene matches: 10. The CDR3: CAISESDDRGADQHF. Written as DNA, the CDR3 is TGTGCCATCAGTGAGTCAGATGACAGGGGCGCCGACCAGCATTTT.

This chain joins TRBV6-5 and TRBJ2-3, with TRBD1 as a possible D gene (6 bases). The CDR3 loop spans 15 amino acids. Germline CDR1 reads MNHEY; CDR2 reads SVGAGI. V was cut by 1 base and J by 4 bases, with 12 bases left in between. DNA for the CDR3: TGTGCCAGCAGTTACTTCGGACAGACTGCAGATACGCAGTATTTT. Its protein product is CASSYFGQTADTQYF.

This clone was found a few times. The V and J genes are TRBV7-9 and TRBJ1-6, with 7 bases identical to TRBD1. This CDR3 is built from 14 residues. Germline V lookup: CDR1 SEHNR, CDR2 FQNEAQ (reference sequence). The ends lost 6 bases at V and 7 bases at J; junction bases unmatched: 6. In DNA, the CDR3 is TGTGCCAGCAGAACCACAGGGGAAAATTCACCCCTCCACTTT. It encodes CASRTTGENSPLHF.

V is TRBV9 and J is TRBJ2-5, with TRBD2 matching over 10 bases. The length of the CDR3 is 15 residues. From germline, CDR1 is SGDLS and CDR2 YYNGEE. V lost 4 bases and J lost 3; bases outside the gene matches: 6. CDR3 in amino acids: CASSSSGGPKETQYF. DNA for the CDR3: TGTGCCAGCAGCTCTAGCGGGGGACCCAAAGAGACCCAGTACTTC.

The genes are TRBV6-1 and TRBJ1-2, with 9 bases matching TRBD1. This CDR3 region has 17 residues. The junction had 12 bases not matched to a gene; V was cut back by 2 bases and J by 5 bases. Germline V gene sequence: CDR1 MNHNS, CDR2 SASEGT. The CDR3 sequence: CASSERGQGKIGYGYTF. DNA of the CDR3: TGTGCCAGCAGTGAACGGGGACAGGGCAAAATTGGGTATGGCTACACCTTC.

The chain has TRBV5-4 and TRBJ2-5; possibly TRBD1 for D (5 bases). Germline CDR1 SGHNT, CDR2 YYREEE (reference sequence). The CDR3 sequence is 13 residues long. Deletions cut 1 base from V and 4 bases from J, with 8 bases between. The CDR3 is CASSLFQGETQYF. CDR3 DNA: TGTGCCAGCAGCTTGTTCCAGGGAGAGACCCAGTACTTC. The variable domain in full, with the rest retrieved from reference TRBV5-4 and TRBJ2-5, is ETGVTQSPTHLIKTRGQQVTLRCSSQSGHNTVSWYQQALGQGPQFIFQYYREEENGRGNFPPRFSGLQFPNYSSELNVNALELDDSALYLCASSLFQGETQYFGPGTRLLVL.

The V and J genes are TRBV5-4 and TRBJ1-1; the D gene is possibly TRBD1 (5 bases). The CDR3 contains 15 residues. V lost 1 base to trimming and J lost 3 bases, with 13 bases between them. Germline V gives CDR1 SGHNT, CDR2 YYREEE (reference sequence). CDR3 residues: CASSLYRPRDTEAFF. Written as DNA, the CDR3 is TGTGCCAGCAGCTTGTACAGGCCCAGGGACACTGAAGCTTTCTTT.

The chain combines TRBV2 with TRBJ2-1, with 8 bases matching TRBD1. The CDR3 has 13 amino acids. V gave up 7 bases and J gave up 13 bases; unmatched junction bases: 12. CDR1 is SNHLY, CDR2 FYNNEI, per germline. In DNA, the CDR3 is TGTGCCAGCATCGACGGCAGGGGGCAACGTCAGTTCTTC. Translation: CASIDGRGQRQFF.

The chain has TRBV6-5 and TRBJ1-5, with D possibly being TRBD1 (5 bases). Germline loops: CDR1 MNHEY, CDR2 SVGAGI. This CDR3 contains 14 residues. The germline V and J ends were trimmed by 4 bases and 2 bases, with 9 bases remaining between them. The CDR3 DNA reads as TGTGCCAGCAGTTTAAGACAGCGCAATCAGCCCCAGCATTTT. Protein sequence: CASSLRQRNQPQHF.

This chain connects TRBV4-1 to TRBJ1-2; D ambiguous. The length of the CDR3 is 14 residues. V gave up 0 bases and J gave up 4 bases, with 9 bases separating them. Germline CDR1 and CDR2: MGHRA and YSYEKL. CDR3 region: CASSQDGVVYGYTF. The CDR3 DNA follows: TGCGCCAGCAGCCAAGACGGGGTTGTCTATGGCTACACCTTC.

This clone was picked up a small number of times. Additional DNA sequences in this sample encode the identical CDR3. This rearrangement joins TRBV4-3 to TRBJ1-3; D gene unclear. The CDR3 consists of 14 residues. Germline V gives CDR1 LGHNA, CDR2 YSLEER. Trimming took 1 base from V and 4 from J, leaving 8 bases between them. The DNA of the CDR3 is TGCGCCAGCAGCCAAGGAGTACGCGGAAACACCATATATTTT. Its translation is CASSQGVRGNTIYF.

This clone turned up a few times. The rearrangement joins TRBV5-6 to TRBJ1-5, with D possibly being TRBD1 (6 bases). Germline CDR1 reads SGHDT; CDR2 reads YYEEEE. V was trimmed by 6 bases and J by 2 bases, leaving 15 bases between them. This CDR3 spans 15 amino acids. CDR3 sequence reads: CASNQWAGGNQPQHF. Here the CDR3 DNA reads TGTGCCAGCAACCAATGGGCAGGGGGCAATCAGCCCCAGCATTTT.

The rearrangement joins TRBV5-6 to TRBJ2-3; D is possibly TRBD1 (6 bases). The CDR3 has 16 residues. Germline V gives CDR1 SGHDT, CDR2 YYEEEE. Trimming shortened V by 5 bases and J by 0 bases, and 16 bases separated the two germline ends. CDR3 coding DNA: TGTGCCAGCAGACTGGGGACACTCATTAGCACAGATACGCAGTATTTT. Protein: CASRLGTLISTDTQYF.

In regard to this clone: The same CDR3 arises from other DNA sequences in this sample as well. This chain joins TRBV12-3 or TRBV12-4 and TRBJ1-1; no reliable D call. The CDR3 covers 13 residues. The ends were cut back, 1 base at V and 1 base at J, with 4 bases in the middle. As DNA, the CDR3 is TGTGCCAGCAGTTTAGGAGGGAACACTGAAGCTTTCTTT. Its protein product is CASSLGGNTEAFF.

V usage is TRBV7-9 and J usage is TRBJ1-1; D is possibly TRBD1 (6 bases). Trimming shortened V by 5 bases and J by 11 bases, and 12 bases separated the two germline ends. The CDR3 totals 11 residues. Germline CDR1 is SEHNR and CDR2 is FQNEAQ (reference sequence). This chain's CDR3 is CASSPGRGAFF. CDR3 DNA sequence: TGTGCCAGCAGCCCAGGTAGGGGGGCTTTCTTT.

The chain couples TRBV10-2 to TRBJ1-6; D possibly corresponds to TRBD1 (5 bases). The germline V gene encodes CDR1 WSHSY and CDR2 SAAADI. The length of the CDR3 is 13 residues. Deletions cut 5 bases from V and 7 bases from J, with 9 bases between. The CDR3 DNA follows: TGCGCCAGCAGTCCGGGACTAAATTCACCCCTCCACTTT. This codes for CASSPGLNSPLHF.

This chain uses TRBV7-9 with TRBJ1-3; the match to TRBD1 covers 9 bases. Germline trimming cut 4 bases from V and 0 bases from J; bases unmatched to any gene: 7. The CDR3 spans 17 residues. Germline assignment: CDR1 SEHNR and CDR2 FQNEAQ (reference sequence). The CDR3 bases are TGTGCCAGCAGCTCTACCCAGACAGGGGGCTCTGGAAACACCATATATTTT. It is translated as CASSSTQTGGSGNTIYF.

This chain's CDR3 is CASSLTHPQTVYNEQFF. CDR3 bases: TGTGCCAGCAGCCTTACCCACCCCCAGACAGTCTACAATGAGCAGTTCTTC. The rearrangement uses TRBV3-1 (or the pseudogene TRBV3-2) and TRBJ2-1; D may be TRBD1 (5 bases). V shed 4 bases and J shed 3 bases, with 19 bases lying between them. The CDR3 consists of 17 residues. Per the germline V gene, CDR1 is LGHDT and CDR2 is YNNKEL (reference sequence).

The chain is built from TRBV6-5 and TRBJ2-3; D possibly corresponds to TRBD1 (6 bases). Germline V gene sequence: CDR1 MNHEY, CDR2 SVGAGI. This CDR3 is built from 13 residues. V dropped 6 bases and J dropped 5 bases, with 12 bases sitting between them. The CDR3 coding sequence is TGTGCCAGCAGCGCTACAGGGTTAGATACGCAGTATTTT. Encoded protein: CASSATGLDTQYF.

The gene calls are TRBV9 and TRBJ2-7; D may be TRBD2 (6 bases). There are 15 residues in the CDR3. The V gene lost 3 bases and the J gene lost 0 bases, with 13 bases spanning the gap. Germline CDR1 is SGDLS and CDR2 is YYNGEE. CDR3 loop: CASSADGGSSYEQYF. The CDR3 coding sequence is TGTGCCAGCAGCGCCGATGGAGGGAGCTCCTACGAGCAGTACTTC.

On this clone: Other nucleotide sequences from this sample produce the same CDR3. The rearrangement links TRBV6-5 to TRBJ1-5; 7 nucleotides line up with TRBD1. V gave up 0 bases and J gave up 1 base; unmatched junction bases: 0. The CDR3 has 15 residues. From germline, CDR1 is MNHEY and CDR2 SVGAGI. The CDR3 reads CASSYSGGSNQPQHF. CDR3 DNA: TGTGCCAGCAGTTACTCAGGGGGCAGCAATCAGCCCCAGCATTTT.

This sequence joins TRBV27 and TRBJ2-2; D is ambiguous. Trimming pared 2 bases from V and 0 bases from J, leaving 7 bases between. Germline V CDR1 and CDR2: MNHEY, SMNVEV (reference sequence). The CDR3 is 15 amino acids. CDR3 sequence (DNA): TGTGCCAGCAGTTTAACAGTCGCGAACACCGGGGAGCTGTTTTTT. As protein: CASSLTVANTGELFF.